The T cell receptor (beta chain) described here comes from a study of identical twins. The CDR3 is 14 residues long. The V segment lost 6 bases and the J segment 3 bases; nucleotides outside the gene matches: 9. CDR1 DFQATT and CDR2 SNEGSKA come from the germline V gene (reference sequence). TCRdb reprocessed the 5' RACE reads with MiXCR, giving one entry per CDR3 protein. The repertoire holds around 1.7 million distinct CDR3 sequences, with less than 40% as singletons. This rearrangement joins TRBV20-1 to TRBJ2-7, with 9 bases aligning to TRBD1. This clonotype was sampled from a newborn girl in good health. The sequenced material came from cord blood. CDR3 residues: CSADTGQGNYEQYF. The CDR3 DNA is TGCAGTGCAGATACGGGACAGGGCAACTACGAGCAGTACTTC.